This T cell receptor (beta chain) was sequenced during a study of Ad26.COV2.S vaccination and SARS-CoV-2 variants (dated by TCRdb to the early 2020s). Regarding the study in general: Donors in the vaccine arm were drawn from COV1001, a multicentre, randomized, double-blind, placebo-controlled phase I-IIa trial testing Ad26.COV2.S in healthy adults. Ad26.COV2.S was administered intramuscularly at 5 x 10^10 or 1 x 10^11 viral particles, either as a single shot or as two shots given 56 days apart. Sequencing of the TCRbeta repertoire served to evaluate the specificity and breadth of SARS-CoV-2-reactive T cell receptors following Ad26.COV2.S vaccination. A total of approximately 30 samples were included in the TCR-sequenced set, comprising roughly 19 Ad26.COV2.S vaccine recipients, 5 placebo recipients and 8 SARS-CoV-2 convalescent individuals. Trial participants were randomized into five groups of five: low-dose or high-dose Ad26.COV2.S given once or twice, or placebo on both occasions. Throughout the experiments and outcome assessment, investigators stayed blinded to trial group allocation. Summary of the overall study and its limitations: Ad26.COV2.S recipients had higher spike-specific TCR breadth than placebo recipients (P = 0.0014). The study was not powered for comparison of responses between vaccine doses or regimens. After vaccination, substantial breadth of spike-specific CD8+ and CD4+ T cell responses was reported. Vaccine and placebo recipients had comparable non-spike TCR breadth, which fits with the vaccine containing only spike. The authors noted that total T cell responses may have been underestimated by the TCR breadth and depth analyses.

V loses 4 bases, J loses 5 bases, and the germline ends lie 7 bases apart. Including the terminal cysteine and phenylalanine, the CDR3 comprises 12 residues. The kept DNA is CDR3 alone, 36 bases in frame from the first base. CDR1 SEHNR and CDR2 FQNEAQ were looked up in the germline V gene (reference sequence). This clone has only one observation. There is no known antigen for this receptor. Qualities for individual bases were not recorded, and no much larger clone is one base off. Sample treatment or condition, as interpreted from the label and publication: 19 received Ad26.COV2.S at low or high dose, single or two shots; roughly five received placebo; per-sample allocation not given. Repertoires of vaccine and placebo recipients were sequenced from samples collected on day 63 after the first injection. In Cohort 1b, around 23 adults aged 18-55 years were enrolled at a single site in Boston, USA, between 29 July and 7 August 2020. Ad26.COV2.S was a replication-incompetent adenovirus type 26 vector that expressed a prefusion-stabilized SARS-CoV-2 spike protein derived from the original Wuhan strain.

TCRbeta CDR3 regions were sequenced with the immunoSEQ Assay. After extraction, genomic DNA underwent amplification by bias-controlled multiplex PCR, followed by high-throughput sequencing. Per the authors' processing: To quantify the absolute abundance of every unique TCRbeta CDR3 region, sequences were collapsed and filtered. T cell fraction was estimated by normalizing TCRbeta template counts to usable DNA, which was measured by amplifying reference genes present in all nucleated cells. Repertoire TCRs were annotated as SARS-CoV-2-specific when V gene, CDR3 amino acid sequence and J gene were exactly matched to a known reactive TCR set. The reference SARS-CoV-2 TCR set was obtained from MIRA and was filtered for enrichment in COVID-19-positive ImmuneCODE repertoires, whereby public or cross-reactive TCRs were removed. Drawing on the MIRA antigens, annotated TCRs were analysed further at the level of specific ORF or position within ORF. Breadth was defined as the number of annotated unique rearrangements divided by the total number of unique productive rearrangements, and depth was defined as the summed frequency of the annotated unique rearrangements. TCR breadth was compared between groups using two-sided Wilcoxon rank-sum tests. Imported from immuneACCESS, the table was reduced by TCRdb to in-frame sequences with V and J called. These copies leave out some clones; in studies compared against another copy, an unresolved V gene accounts for under half, and the cause of the remainder is not known. That table is the source of V, J and clone size, and D and trimming were worked out from the DNA. The sample table contains 300,000 to 400,000 clones; only one count was recorded for 86% of them. About 10% of the sample is in the top ten clones.

The receptor comes from a person aged 18-60 years who received the Ad26.COV2.S COVID-19 vaccine or a placebo. The sequences come from peripheral blood, collected in a trial of Ad26.COV2.S vaccine versus placebo. The chain is assembled from TRBV7-9 and TRBJ2-3, with the D gene not confidently named. CDR3 sequence: CASSSQGDTQYF. The bases read TGTGCCAGCAGCTCCCAAGGAGATACGCAGTATTTT. Reference TRBV7-9 and TRBJ2-3 genes cover what lies past the CDR3, so the full variable domain is DTGVSQNPRHKITKRGQNVTFRCDPISEHNRLYWYRQTLGQGPEFLTYFQNEAQLEKSRLLSDRFSAERPKGSFSTLEIQRTEQGDSAMYLCASSSQGDTQYFGPGTRLTVL.